This T cell receptor beta chain appears in the sequencing data of a study of shared clonotypes between healthy human individuals. Study-level results: It was observed that about 5% of naive CD4 clonotypes were shared across several donors.

Comment on this clone: Its specificity is not known.

This CDR3 spans 16 amino acids. V lost 1 base, J lost 2 bases, and 1 base stayed unmatched. Germline V CDR1 and CDR2: SGHVS, FQNEAQ. Study donors comprised healthy, HIV-negative adults devoid of recent acute infection or vaccination. Into CD45RA+ naive and CD45RA-negative memory subsets, the CD4+ cells were split. Generated by immunoSEQ multiplex PCR, the TCRdb table keeps only in-frame clones and is missing some. This table has millions of clones, 90% to 95% appearing once. The sequenced sample was naive CD4+ T cells sorted from blood. Subset described: CD45RA+ positively selected. The chain combines TRBV7-8 with TRBJ1-6, with 8 positions matching TRBD1. This clonotype originated in a man aged 18-30 years in good health. Written as DNA, the CDR3 is TGTGCCAGCAGCTTAGGACAGGGGACCTATAATTCACCCCTCCACTTT. Its translation: CASSLGQGTYNSPLHF.